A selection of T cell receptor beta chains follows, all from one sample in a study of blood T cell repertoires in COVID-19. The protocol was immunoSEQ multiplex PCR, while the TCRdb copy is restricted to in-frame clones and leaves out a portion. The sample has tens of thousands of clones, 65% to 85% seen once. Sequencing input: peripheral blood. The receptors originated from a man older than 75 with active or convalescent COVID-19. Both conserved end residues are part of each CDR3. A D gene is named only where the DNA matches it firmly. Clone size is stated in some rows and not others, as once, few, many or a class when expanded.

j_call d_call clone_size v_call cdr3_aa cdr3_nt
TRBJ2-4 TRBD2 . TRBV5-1 CASSLAPSGDLAKNIQYF TGCGCCAGCAGCTTGGCCCCTAGCGGGGACCTAGCCAAAAACATTCAGTACTTC
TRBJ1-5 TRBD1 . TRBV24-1 CATQGQANQPQHF TGTGCCACGCAGGGACAGGCGAATCAGCCCCAGCATTTT
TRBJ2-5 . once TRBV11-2 CATSYPALYQETQYF TGTGCCACCTCCTACCCCGCCCTGTACCAAGAGACCCAGTACTTC
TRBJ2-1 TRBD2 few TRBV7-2 CASSPSRREMRNEQFF TGTGCCAGCAGCCCATCTCGGCGGGAGATGCGGAATGAGCAGTTCTTC
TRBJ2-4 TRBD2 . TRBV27 CASSLFPLAGGDKNIQYF TGTGCCAGCAGTCTCTTTCCCTTAGCGGGAGGCGACAAAAACATTCAGTACTTC
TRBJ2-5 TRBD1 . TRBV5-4 CASSVTGGVETQYF TGTGCCAGCAGCGTGACAGGGGGCGTGGAGACCCAGTACTTC
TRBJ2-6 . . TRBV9 CATNQGTGANVLTF TGTGCCACTAATCAGGGTACTGGGGCCAACGTCCTGACTTTC
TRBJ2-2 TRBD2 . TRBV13 CASSFSLAGITGELFF TGTGCCAGCAGCTTTTCCCTAGCGGGGATCACCGGGGAGCTGTTTTTT
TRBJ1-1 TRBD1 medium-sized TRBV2 CASRQGAISWDTEAFF TGTGCCAGCAGACAGGGGGCAATTAGTTGGGACACTGAAGCTTTCTTT
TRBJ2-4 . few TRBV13 CASSLKTQYKNIQYF TGTGCCAGCAGTTTGAAGACACAATACAAAAACATTCAGTACTTC
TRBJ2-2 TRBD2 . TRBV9 CASSGSSGGTGELFF TGTGCCAGCAGCGGATCTAGCGGGGGCACCGGGGAGCTGTTTTTT
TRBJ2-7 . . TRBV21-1 CASSKRGPNGISYEQYF TGTGCCAGCAGCAAAAGGGGGCCTAATGGGATTTCCTACGAGCAGTACTTC
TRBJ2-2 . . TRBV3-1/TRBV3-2 CASSQPIPNTGELFF TGTGCCAGCAGCCAACCTATCCCCAACACCGGGGAGCTGTTTTTT
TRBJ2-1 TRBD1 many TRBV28 CASSGQVLNEQFF TGTGCCAGCAGCGGACAGGTCCTCAATGAGCAGTTCTTC
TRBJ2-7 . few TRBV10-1 CASSEHSGSGEQYF TGCGCCAGCAGTGAGCACTCCGGCTCGGGCGAGCAGTACTTC
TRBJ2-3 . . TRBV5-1 CASTGHSTDTQYF TGCGCCAGCACGGGACATAGCACAGATACGCAGTATTTT
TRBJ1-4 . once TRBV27 CASSLLGRENEKLFF TGTGCCAGCAGTTTATTGGGCAGAGAGAATGAAAAACTGTTTTTT
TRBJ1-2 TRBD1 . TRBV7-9 CASSPAIAGGDGYTF TGTGCCAGCAGCCCCGCCATCGCAGGGGGCGATGGCTACACCTTC
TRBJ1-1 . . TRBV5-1 CASSLLLTGNTEAFF TGCGCCAGCAGCTTGTTATTGACAGGGAACACTGAAGCTTTCTTT
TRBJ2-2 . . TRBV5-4 CASSWATGIGELFF TGTGCCAGCAGCTGGGCCACAGGGATCGGGGAGCTGTTTTTT
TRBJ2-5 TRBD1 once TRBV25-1 CASSAPTGEETQYF TGTGCCAGCAGTGCTCCCACAGGGGAAGAGACCCAGTACTTC
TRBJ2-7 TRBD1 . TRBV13 CASSLGGTGFDEQYF TGTGCCAGCAGCTTAGGGGGGACAGGGTTCGACGAGCAGTACTTC
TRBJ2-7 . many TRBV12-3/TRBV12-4 CASSLGQTYEQYF TGTGCCAGCAGCCTAGGACAGACCTACGAGCAGTACTTC
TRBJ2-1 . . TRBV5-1 CASSSGDWSEQFF TGCGCCAGCAGCTCCGGGGACTGGAGTGAGCAGTTCTTC
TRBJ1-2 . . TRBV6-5 CASSYSQAVYGYTF TGTGCCAGCAGTTACTCACAGGCCGTCTATGGCTACACCTTC
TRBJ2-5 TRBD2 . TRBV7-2 CASSLRGGYQETQYF TGTGCCAGCAGCTTACGGGGGGGGTACCAAGAGACCCAGTACTTC
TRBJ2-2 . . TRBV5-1 CASGLLGGVNTGELFF TGCGCCAGCGGACTCTTAGGGGGAGTGAACACCGGGGAGCTGTTTTTT
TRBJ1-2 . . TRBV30 CAWSLAASGYTF TGTGCCTGGAGTCTGGCGGCCAGTGGCTACACCTTC
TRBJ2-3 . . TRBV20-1 CSASDGGQGDTQYF TGCAGTGCTAGTGACGGGGGGCAAGGAGATACGCAGTATTTT
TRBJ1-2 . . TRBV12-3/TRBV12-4 CASSRTAYGYTF TGTGCCAGCAGCAGGACAGCCTATGGCTACACCTTC
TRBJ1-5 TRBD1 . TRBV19 CASSGSTGENQPQHF TGTGCCAGTAGTGGATCGACAGGGGAAAATCAGCCCCAGCATTTT
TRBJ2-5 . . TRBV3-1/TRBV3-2 CASSQAGSGLGQETQYF TGTGCCAGCAGCCAAGCGGGGAGCGGCCTCGGCCAAGAGACCCAGTACTTC
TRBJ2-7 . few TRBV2 CASSEVWLTRSDEQYF TGTGCCAGCAGTGAAGTGTGGCTGACTCGGTCCGACGAGCAGTACTTC
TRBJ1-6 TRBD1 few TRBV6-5 CASSYLNRGRDSPLHF TGTGCCAGCAGTTACCTAAACAGGGGCAGGGATTCACCCCTCCACTTT
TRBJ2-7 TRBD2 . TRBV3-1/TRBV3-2 CASSRGTSGIPYEQYF TGTGCCAGCAGCCGCGGGACTAGCGGGATTCCCTACGAGCAGTACTTC
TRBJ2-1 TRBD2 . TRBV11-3 CASSSGGGRGNEQFF TGTGCCAGCAGCTCCGGCGGGGGACGGGGCAATGAGCAGTTCTTC
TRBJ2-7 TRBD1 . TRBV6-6 CASSYRGPPYEQYF TGTGCCAGCAGTTACAGGGGGCCCCCCTACGAGCAGTACTTC
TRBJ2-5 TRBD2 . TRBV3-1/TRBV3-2 CASSRAGGETQYF TGTGCCAGCAGCCGGGCGGGGGGGGAGACCCAGTACTTC
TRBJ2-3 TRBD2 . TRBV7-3 CASSSLAGNTQYF TGTGCCAGCAGCTCTCTAGCGGGAAATACGCAGTATTTT
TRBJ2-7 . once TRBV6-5 CASSYDFGGDLYEQYF TGTGCCAGCAGTTACGACTTCGGGGGAGATCTCTACGAGCAGTACTTC
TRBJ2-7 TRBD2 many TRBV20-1 CSDRDYYEQYF TGCAGTGACCGGGACTACTACGAGCAGTACTTC
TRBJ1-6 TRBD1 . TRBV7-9 CASEVAQGGYNSPLHF TGTGCCAGCGAAGTGGCTCAGGGGGGATATAATTCACCCCTCCACTTT
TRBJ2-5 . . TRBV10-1 CASSPGSQETQYF TGCGCCAGCAGTCCCGGTTCCCAAGAGACCCAGTACTTC
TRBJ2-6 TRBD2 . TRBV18 CASSPRELAGSSGANVLTF TGTGCCAGCTCACCCCGCGAACTAGCGGGGTCTTCTGGGGCCAACGTCCTGACTTTC
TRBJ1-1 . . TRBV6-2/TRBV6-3 CASSYSKVRRHGFEAFF TGTGCCAGCAGTTACTCGAAAGTCCGGCGACACGGTTTTGAAGCTTTCTTT